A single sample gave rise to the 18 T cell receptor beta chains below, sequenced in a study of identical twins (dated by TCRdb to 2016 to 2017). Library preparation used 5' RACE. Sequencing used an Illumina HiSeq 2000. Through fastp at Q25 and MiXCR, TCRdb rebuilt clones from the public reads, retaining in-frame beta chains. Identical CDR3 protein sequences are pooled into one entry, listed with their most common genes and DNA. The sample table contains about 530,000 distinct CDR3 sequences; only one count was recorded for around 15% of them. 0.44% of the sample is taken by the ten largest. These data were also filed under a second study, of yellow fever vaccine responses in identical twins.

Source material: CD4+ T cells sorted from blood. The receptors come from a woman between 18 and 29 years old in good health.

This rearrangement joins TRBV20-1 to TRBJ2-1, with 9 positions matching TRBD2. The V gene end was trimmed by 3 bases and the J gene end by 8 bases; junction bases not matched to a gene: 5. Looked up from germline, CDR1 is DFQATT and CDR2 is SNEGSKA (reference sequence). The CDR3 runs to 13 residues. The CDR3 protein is CSASGGGADEQFF. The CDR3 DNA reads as TGCAGTGCTAGTGGCGGGGGGGCGGATGAGCAGTTCTTC.

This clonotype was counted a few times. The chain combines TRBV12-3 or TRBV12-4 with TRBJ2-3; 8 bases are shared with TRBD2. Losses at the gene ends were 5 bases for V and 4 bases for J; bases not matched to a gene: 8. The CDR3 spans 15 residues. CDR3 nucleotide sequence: TGTGCCAGCAGTACCGGGAGGGCCTTGGCAGATACGCAGTATTTT. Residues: CASSTGRALADTQYF.

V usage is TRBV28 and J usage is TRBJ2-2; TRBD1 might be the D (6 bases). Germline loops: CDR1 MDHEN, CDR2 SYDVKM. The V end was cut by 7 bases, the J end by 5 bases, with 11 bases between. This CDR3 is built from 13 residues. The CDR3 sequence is CASIRTATGELFF. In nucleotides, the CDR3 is TGTGCCAGCATAAGGACAGCAACCGGGGAGCTGTTTTTT. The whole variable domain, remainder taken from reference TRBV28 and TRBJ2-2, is DVKVTQSSRYLVKRTGEKVFLECVQDMDHENMFWYRQDPGLGLRLIYFSYDVKMKEKGDIPEGYSVSREKKERFSLILESASTNQTSMYLCASIRTATGELFFGEGSRLTVL.

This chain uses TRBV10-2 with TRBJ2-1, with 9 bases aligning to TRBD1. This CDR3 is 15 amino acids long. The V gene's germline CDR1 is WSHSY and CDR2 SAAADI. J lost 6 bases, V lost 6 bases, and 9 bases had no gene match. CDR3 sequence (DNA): TGCGCCAGCAGAGCTACAGGGGGCGTATTCAATGAGCAGTTCTTC. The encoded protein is CASRATGGVFNEQFF.

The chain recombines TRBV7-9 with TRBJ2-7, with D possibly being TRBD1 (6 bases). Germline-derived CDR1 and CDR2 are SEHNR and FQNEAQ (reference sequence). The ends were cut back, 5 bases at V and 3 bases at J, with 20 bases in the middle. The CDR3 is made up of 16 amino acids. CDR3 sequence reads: CASSGRTVFGNYEQYF. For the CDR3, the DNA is TGTGCCAGCAGCGGCAGGACAGTTTTTGGTAACTACGAGCAGTACTTC. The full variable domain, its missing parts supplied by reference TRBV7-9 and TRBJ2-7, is DTGVSQNPRHKITKRGQNVTFRCDPISEHNRLYWYRQTLGQGPEFLTYFQNEAQLEKSRLLSDRFSAERPKGSFSTLEIQRTEQGDSAMYLCASSGRTVFGNYEQYFGPGTRLTVT.

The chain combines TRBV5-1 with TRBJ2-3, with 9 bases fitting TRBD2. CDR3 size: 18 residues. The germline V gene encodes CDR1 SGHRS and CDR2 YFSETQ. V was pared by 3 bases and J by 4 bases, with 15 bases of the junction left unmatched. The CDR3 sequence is CASSSPRLAAKTSDTQYF. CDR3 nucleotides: TGCGCCAGCAGCTCCCCCCGACTAGCGGCTAAGACCTCAGATACGCAGTATTTT.

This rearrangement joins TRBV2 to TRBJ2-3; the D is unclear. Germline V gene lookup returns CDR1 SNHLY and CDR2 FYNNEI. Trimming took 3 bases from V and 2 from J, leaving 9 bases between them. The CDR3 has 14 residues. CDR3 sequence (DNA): TGTGCCAGCAGTGATTCGGCGATCACAGATACGCAGTATTTT. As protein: CASSDSAITDTQYF.

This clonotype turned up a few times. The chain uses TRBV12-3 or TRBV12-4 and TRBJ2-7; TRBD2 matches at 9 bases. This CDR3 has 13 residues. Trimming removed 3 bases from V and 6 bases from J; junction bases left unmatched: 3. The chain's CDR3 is CASSFWREGEQYF. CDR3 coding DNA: TGTGCCAGCAGTTTCTGGCGGGAGGGCGAGCAGTACTTC.

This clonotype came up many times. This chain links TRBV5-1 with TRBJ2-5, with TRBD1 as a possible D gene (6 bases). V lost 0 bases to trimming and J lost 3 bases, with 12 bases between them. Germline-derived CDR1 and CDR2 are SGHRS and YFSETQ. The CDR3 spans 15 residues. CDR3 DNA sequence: TGCGCCAGCAGCTTGGACGGGACAAATGAAGAGACCCAGTACTTC. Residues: CASSLDGTNEETQYF.

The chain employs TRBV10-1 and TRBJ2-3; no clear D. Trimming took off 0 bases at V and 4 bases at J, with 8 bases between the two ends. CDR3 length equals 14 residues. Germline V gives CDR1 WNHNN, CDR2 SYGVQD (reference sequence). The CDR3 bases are TGCGCCAGCAGTGAGTCGGGTGCGGCAGATACGCAGTATTTT. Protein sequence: CASSESGAADTQYF.

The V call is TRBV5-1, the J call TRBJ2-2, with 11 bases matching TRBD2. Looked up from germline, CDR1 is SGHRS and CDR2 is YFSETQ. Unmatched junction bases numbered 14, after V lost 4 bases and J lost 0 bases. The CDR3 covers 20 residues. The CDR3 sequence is CASSVARKLAGVPNTGELFF. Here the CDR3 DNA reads TGCGCCAGCAGCGTGGCTCGAAAACTAGCGGGGGTACCGAACACCGGGGAGCTGTTTTTT.

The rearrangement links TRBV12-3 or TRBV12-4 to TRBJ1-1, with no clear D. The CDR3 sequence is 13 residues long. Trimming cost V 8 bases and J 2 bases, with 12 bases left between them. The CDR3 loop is CASARGFNTEAFF. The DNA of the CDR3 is TGTGCCAGCGCCCGTGGATTTAACACTGAAGCTTTCTTT.

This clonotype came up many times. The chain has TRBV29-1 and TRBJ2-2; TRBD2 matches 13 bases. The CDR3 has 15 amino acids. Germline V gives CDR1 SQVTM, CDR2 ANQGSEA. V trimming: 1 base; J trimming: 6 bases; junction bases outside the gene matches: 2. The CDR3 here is CSVEGTSGSPGELFF. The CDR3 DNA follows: TGCAGCGTTGAAGGGACTAGCGGGAGCCCCGGGGAGCTGTTTTTT.

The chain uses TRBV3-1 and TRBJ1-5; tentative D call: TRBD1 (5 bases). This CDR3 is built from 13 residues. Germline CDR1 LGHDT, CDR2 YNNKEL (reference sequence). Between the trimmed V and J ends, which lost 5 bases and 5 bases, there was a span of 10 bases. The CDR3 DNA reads TGTGCCAGCAGCTCACAACAGGATCAGCCCCAGCATTTT. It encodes CASSSQQDQPQHF.

CDR3 residues: CASSIGLAGAGELFF. The CDR3, as DNA: TGTGCCAGTAGTATCGGCCTAGCGGGAGCTGGGGAGCTGTTTTTT. This chain joins TRBV19 and TRBJ2-2; 10 bases are shared with TRBD2. The germline gives CDR1 LNHDA, CDR2 SQIVND (reference sequence). V gave up 3 bases and J gave up 8 bases; unmatched junction bases: 6. This CDR3 contains 15 residues.

The chain's CDR3 is CASSLQGYSTDTQYF. DNA for the CDR3: TGTGCCAGCAGCTTACAGGGATACAGCACAGATACGCAGTATTTT. The V call is TRBV7-9, the J call TRBJ2-3; TRBD1 is a possible D gene (5 bases). V was clipped by 2 bases and J by 0 bases, with 9 bases between them. There are 15 residues in the CDR3. Germline assignment: CDR1 SEHNR and CDR2 FQNEAQ (reference sequence).

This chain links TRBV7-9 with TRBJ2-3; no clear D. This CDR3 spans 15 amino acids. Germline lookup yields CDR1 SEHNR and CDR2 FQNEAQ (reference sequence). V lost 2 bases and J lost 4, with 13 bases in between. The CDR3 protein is CASSLFDGPADTQYF. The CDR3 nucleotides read TGTGCCAGCAGCTTATTCGACGGCCCCGCAGATACGCAGTATTTT.

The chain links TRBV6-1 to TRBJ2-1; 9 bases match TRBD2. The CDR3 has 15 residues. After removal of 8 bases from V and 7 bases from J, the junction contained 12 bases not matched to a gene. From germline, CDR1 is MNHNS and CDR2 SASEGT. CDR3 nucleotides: TGTGCCAGCGGCCTATATAGCGGGAGTCGGAATGAGCAGTTCTTC. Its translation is CASGLYSGSRNEQFF.